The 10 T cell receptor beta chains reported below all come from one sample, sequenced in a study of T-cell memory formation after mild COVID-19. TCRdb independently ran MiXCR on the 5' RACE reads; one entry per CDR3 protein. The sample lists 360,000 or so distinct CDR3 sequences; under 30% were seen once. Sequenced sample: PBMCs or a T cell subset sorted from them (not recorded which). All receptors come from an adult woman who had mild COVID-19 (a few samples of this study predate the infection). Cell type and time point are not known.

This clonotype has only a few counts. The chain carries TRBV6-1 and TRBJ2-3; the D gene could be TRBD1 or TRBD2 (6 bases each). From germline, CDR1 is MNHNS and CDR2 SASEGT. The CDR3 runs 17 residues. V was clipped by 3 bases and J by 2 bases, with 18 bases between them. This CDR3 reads CASSDHRGRALTDTQYF. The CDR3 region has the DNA TGTGCCAGCAGTGACCACCGGGGGCGGGCCCTCACAGATACGCAGTATTTT.

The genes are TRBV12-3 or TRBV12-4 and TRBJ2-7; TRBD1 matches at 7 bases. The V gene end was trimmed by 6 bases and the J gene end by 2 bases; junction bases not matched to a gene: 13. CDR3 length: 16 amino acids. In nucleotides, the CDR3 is TGTGCCAGCAGCCCCCCTAGAGACAGGGTACCCTACGAGCAGTACTTC. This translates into CASSPPRDRVPYEQYF.

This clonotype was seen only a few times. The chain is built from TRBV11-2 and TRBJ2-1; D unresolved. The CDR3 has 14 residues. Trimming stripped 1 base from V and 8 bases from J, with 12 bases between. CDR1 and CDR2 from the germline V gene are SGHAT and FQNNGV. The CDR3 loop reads CASSLVRRSHEQFF. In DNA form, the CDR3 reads TGTGCCAGCAGCTTAGTTAGAAGGAGCCATGAGCAGTTCTTC.

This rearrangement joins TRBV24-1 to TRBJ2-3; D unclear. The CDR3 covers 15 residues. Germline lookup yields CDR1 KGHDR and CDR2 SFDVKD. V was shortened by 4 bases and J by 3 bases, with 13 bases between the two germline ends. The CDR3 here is CATSERALGTDTQYF. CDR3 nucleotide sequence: TGTGCCACCAGTGAAAGAGCATTAGGGACAGATACGCAGTATTTT.

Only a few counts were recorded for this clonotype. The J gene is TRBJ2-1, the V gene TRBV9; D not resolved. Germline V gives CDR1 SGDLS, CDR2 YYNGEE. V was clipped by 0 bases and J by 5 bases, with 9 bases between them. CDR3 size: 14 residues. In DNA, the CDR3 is TGTGCCAGCAGCGTAGTAAAGAGGAACAATGAGCAGTTCTTC. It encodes CASSVVKRNNEQFF.

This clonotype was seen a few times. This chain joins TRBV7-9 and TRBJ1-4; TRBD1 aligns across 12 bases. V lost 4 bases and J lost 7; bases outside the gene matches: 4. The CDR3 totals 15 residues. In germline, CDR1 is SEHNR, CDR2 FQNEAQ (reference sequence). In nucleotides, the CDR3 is TGTGCCAGCAGCTGGGACAGGGGGCGAGGTGAAAAACTGTTTTTT. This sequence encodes CASSWDRGRGEKLFF.

The CDR3 here is CASRRGTGANVLTF. As DNA, the CDR3 is TGTGCCAGCAGGCGGGGGACTGGGGCCAACGTCCTGACTTTC. V and J are TRBV7-2 and TRBJ2-6; 7 bases map to TRBD2. This CDR3 spans 14 amino acids. The V segment lost 6 bases and the J segment 2 bases; nucleotides outside the gene matches: 1. Germline loops: CDR1 SGHTA, CDR2 FQGNSA.

CDR3 residues: CASSFPMNTEAFF. CDR3 nucleotides: TGTGCCAGCAGTTTTCCCATGAACACTGAAGCTTTCTTT. The chain recombines TRBV12-3 or TRBV12-4 with TRBJ1-1; D is ambiguous. CDR3 size: 13 residues. Trimming removed 3 bases at V and 0 bases at J, with 5 bases between.

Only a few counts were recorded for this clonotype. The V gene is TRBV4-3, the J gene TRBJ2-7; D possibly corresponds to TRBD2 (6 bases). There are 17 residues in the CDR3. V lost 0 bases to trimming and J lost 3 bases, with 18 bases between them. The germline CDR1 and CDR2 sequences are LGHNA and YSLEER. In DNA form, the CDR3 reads TGCGCCAGCAGCCAAGATTTTATAGCGGAACTTAACTACGAGCAGTACTTC. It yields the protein CASSQDFIAELNYEQYF.

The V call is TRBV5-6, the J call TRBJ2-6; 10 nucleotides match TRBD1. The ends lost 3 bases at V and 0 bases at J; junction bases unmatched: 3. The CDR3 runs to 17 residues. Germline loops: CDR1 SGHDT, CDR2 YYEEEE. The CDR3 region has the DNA TGTGCCAGCAGCTGGACAGGGGGTAGCTCTGGGGCCAACGTCCTGACTTTC. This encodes CASSWTGGSSGANVLTF.